This entry concerns a single T cell receptor (beta chain). The CDR3 extends over 16 amino acids. V was clipped by 3 bases and J by 0 bases, with 11 bases between them. Germline values: CDR1 KGHSH, CDR2 LQKENI. The sample comes from a study of blood T cell repertoires in COVID-19. Overall study: Acute-phase and convalescent COVID-19 samples originated in the United States, Italy and Spain.

In the study's own analysis: Reference gene primer amplification gave estimated nucleated cell counts. The protocol was immunoSEQ multiplex PCR, while the TCRdb copy is restricted to in-frame clones and leaves out a portion. That table gives V, J and clone size, and the DNA gave D and trimming. The profile covers about 150,000 clones, with about 90% appearing a single time and 4% taken by the ten largest. Sequencing was done on a sample of PBMCs or T cells enriched from blood (not recorded which). The source is a woman between 40 and 55 years old who had been exposed to COVID-19. The chain links TRBV18 to TRBJ1-4; the D gene is possibly TRBD1 (5 bases). DNA for the CDR3: TGTGCCAGCTCACCTACCGACAGTGCAACTAATGAAAAACTGTTTTTT. It encodes CASSPTDSATNEKLFF.